This entry lists 31 T cell receptor beta chains sequenced from one sample in a study of blood T cell repertoires in COVID-19. Some clones are missing from TCRdb's copy, which holds only in-frame ones; the method was immunoSEQ multiplex PCR. The table includes some 170,000 clones, around 81% detected once. Sequenced sample: PBMCs or T cells enriched from blood (not recorded which). Receptors originate from a man aged 40-49 years who had recovered from COVID-19.

This chain links TRBV7-9 with TRBJ2-3; D is possibly TRBD1 (6 bases). Germline V gives CDR1 SEHNR, CDR2 FQNEAQ (reference sequence). V lost 1 base, J lost 0 bases, and 11 bases lay in between. The CDR3 is 16 residues long. The CDR3 region is CASSLGVRGSTDTQYF. The CDR3 DNA reads as TGTGCCAGCAGCTTAGGCGTCAGGGGAAGCACAGATACGCAGTATTTT.

There are a few counts of this clone. This chain links TRBV12-5 with TRBJ2-7; possible D gene TRBD1, 6 bases. The ends were cut back, 0 bases at V and 6 bases at J, with 18 bases in the middle. Germline CDR1 and CDR2: LGHNT and FRNRAP. The CDR3 totals 16 residues. The CDR3 region is CASGLVIGGPRGEQYF. As DNA, the CDR3 is TGTGCTAGTGGTTTGGTAATTGGGGGCCCGAGGGGCGAGCAGTACTTC.

In this sample, this clone turned up once. The CDR3 spells CASSQLAGGSYNEQFF. CDR3 DNA: TGTGCCAGCAGCCAACTAGCGGGGGGGTCCTACAATGAGCAGTTCTTC. The rearrangement links TRBV6-2 or TRBV6-3 to TRBJ2-1, with 13 nucleotides matching TRBD2. There are 16 residues in the CDR3. V trimming: 6 bases; J trimming: 1 base; junction bases outside the gene matches: 3. CDR1 is MNHEY, CDR2 SVGEGT, per germline.

The chain couples TRBV7-9 to TRBJ2-1; the match to TRBD2 covers 9 bases. This CDR3 spans 16 amino acids. The germline V gene encodes CDR1 SEHNR and CDR2 FQNEAQ (reference sequence). V was clipped by 4 bases and J by 7 bases; unmatched bases: 11. CDR3 coding DNA: TGTGCCAGCAGCTCCGCCAGCGGGGGGCCGATGAATGAGCAGTTCTTC. Protein sequence: CASSSASGGPMNEQFF.

This chain links TRBV14 with TRBJ1-1; D is uncertain. V was pared by 0 bases and J by 2 bases, with 4 bases between. The V gene's germline CDR1 is SGHDN and CDR2 FVKESK. This CDR3 is 13 amino acids long. The CDR3 spells CASSQDHNTEAFF. The DNA for the CDR3 is TGTGCCAGCAGCCAAGATCATAACACTGAAGCTTTCTTT.

This chain uses TRBV10-1 with TRBJ2-3, with 8 bases fitting TRBD2. The V gene's germline CDR1 is WNHNN and CDR2 SYGVQD (reference sequence). Unmatched junction bases numbered 2, after V lost 0 bases and J lost 3 bases. There are 15 residues in the CDR3. CDR3 nucleotide sequence: TGCGCCAGCAGTGAGTCTAGCGGGGCGACAGATACGCAGTATTTT. This codes for CASSESSGATDTQYF.

This chain joins TRBV2 and TRBJ1-1; D is ambiguous. V dropped 4 bases and J dropped 4 bases, with 10 bases sitting between them. CDR3 length: 13 amino acids. Looked up from germline, CDR1 is SNHLY and CDR2 is FYNNEI. CDR3 region: CASSGSGSTEAFF. The DNA of the CDR3 is TGTGCCAGCAGTGGGTCTGGGAGCACTGAAGCTTTCTTT.

This chain links TRBV12-5 with TRBJ1-5; TRBD1 matches at 7 bases. The CDR3 has 18 amino acids. J gave up 0 bases and V 10 bases, and 18 bases lay outside the gene matches. Germline V gives CDR1 LGHNT, CDR2 FRNRAP. CDR3 sequence: CATSYTRTGFYSNQPQHF. CDR3 coding DNA: TGTGCTACTTCATACACCCGGACAGGCTTCTATAGCAATCAGCCCCAGCATTTT.

The V gene is TRBV5-1, the J gene TRBJ1-4, with 10 bases identical to TRBD1. With 3 bases clipped from V and 1 base from J, the junction kept 9 bases outside the gene matches. Per the germline V gene, CDR1 is SGHRS and CDR2 is YFSETQ. CDR3 length equals 18 residues. CDR3 DNA: TGCGCCAGCAGCTCGGGTGGGGACAGGGGACGAACTAATGAAAAACTGTTTTTT. This gives the protein CASSSGGDRGRTNEKLFF.

The rearrangement uses TRBV25-1 and TRBJ2-7, with D possibly TRBD1 on 5 matching bases. Germline loops: CDR1 MGHDK, CDR2 SYGVNS. This CDR3 contains 12 residues. With 3 bases removed from V and 6 bases from J, the gap between germline ends came to 9 bases. CDR3 sequence reads: CASSDYDSEQYV. The DNA of the CDR3 is TGTGCCAGCAGTGATTACGACAGCGAGCAGTACGTC.

This chain connects TRBV6-5 to TRBJ1-1; D call uncertain. Germline CDR1 reads MNHEY; CDR2 reads SVGAGI. The CDR3 extends over 15 amino acids. V was trimmed by 6 bases and J by 5 bases, leaving 19 bases between them. In nucleotides, the CDR3 is TGTGCCAGCAGGCCGGTGGGCGGGGTAGGGACTGAAGCTTTCTTT. The encoded protein is CASRPVGGVGTEAFF.

The chain has TRBV24-1 and TRBJ2-3; 7 positions match TRBD2. This CDR3 has 14 residues. V trimming: 4 bases; J trimming: 6 bases; junction bases outside the gene matches: 6. Looked up from germline, CDR1 is KGHDR and CDR2 is SFDVKD. CDR3 in DNA: TGTGCCACCAGTGACCCGGGGGGTCCGGATACGCAGTATTTT. The encoded protein is CATSDPGGPDTQYF.

In this sample, this clone turned up once. The chain couples TRBV11-2 to TRBJ1-1, with D possibly TRBD1 on 6 matching bases. Trimming took 6 bases from V and 5 from J, leaving 13 bases between them. CDR3 length equals 13 residues. Germline lookup yields CDR1 SGHAT and CDR2 FQNNGV. The CDR3 here is CASRFTGRTEAFF. CDR3 DNA: TGTGCCAGCAGATTTACAGGGCGAACTGAAGCTTTCTTT.

V is TRBV7-2 and J is TRBJ2-5, with D possibly being TRBD2 (5 bases). Trimming left V 2 bases short and J 4 bases short, with 17 bases between. This CDR3 region has 16 residues. Germline V CDR1 and CDR2: SGHTA, FQGNSA. The CDR3, as DNA: TGTGCCAGCAGCTTAAATCAGGCGGGTGGCTCAGAGACCCAGTACTTC. Residues: CASSLNQAGGSETQYF.

The V and J genes are TRBV5-1 and TRBJ2-3, with a possible D match to TRBD2 (5 bases). V lost 0 bases to trimming and J lost 1 base, with 6 bases between them. The CDR3 sequence is 14 residues long. The germline V gene has CDR1 SGHRS and CDR2 YFSETQ. CDR3 nucleotides: TGCGCCAGCAGCTTGGCACTAGGCACAGATACGCAGTATTTT. Its translation: CASSLALGTDTQYF.

The rearrangement joins TRBV6-2 or TRBV6-3 to TRBJ2-5, with 10 bases lining up with TRBD2. In germline, CDR1 is MNHEY, CDR2 SVGEGT. The CDR3 has 14 amino acids. V lost 5 bases to trimming and J lost 4 bases; unmatched junction nucleotides: 4. CDR3 loop: CASSSGGAAETQYF. The CDR3 DNA reads as TGTGCCAGCAGTAGCGGGGGGGCTGCAGAGACCCAGTACTTC.

The table lists this clone with many counts. This chain joins TRBV6-5 and TRBJ2-7, with TRBD1 matching over 10 bases. The germline V gene has CDR1 MNHEY and CDR2 SVGAGI. This CDR3 region has 13 residues. With 6 bases clipped from V and 6 bases from J, the junction kept 5 bases outside the gene matches. As DNA, the CDR3 is TGTGCCAGCAGCGCGACAGGGGGCAGCGAGCAGTACTTC. Translation: CASSATGGSEQYF.

The chain couples TRBV10-3 to TRBJ1-4; 7 nucleotides agree with TRBD1. The CDR3 runs 15 residues. CDR1 is ENHRY, CDR2 SYGVKD, per germline. V lost 6 bases to trimming and J lost 8 bases; unmatched junction nucleotides: 12. Here the CDR3 DNA reads TGTGCCATCAGACCCCGGGACAGCGAAGAAGAAAAACTGTTTTTT. It is translated as CAIRPRDSEEEKLFF.

The V gene is TRBV5-4, the J gene TRBJ2-3; possibly TRBD2 for D (7 bases). Between the trimmed V and J ends, which lost 0 bases and 2 bases, there was a span of 13 bases. Germline loops: CDR1 SGHNT, CDR2 YYREEE (reference sequence). The CDR3 sequence is 16 residues long. CDR3 sequence reads: CASSLGTGGPTDTQYF. As DNA, the CDR3 is TGTGCCAGCAGCTTGGGCACCGGGGGGCCCACAGATACGCAGTATTTT.

CDR3 sequence reads: CASRRTGWPDTQYF. CDR3 nucleotide sequence: TGTGCCAGTAGACGGACAGGGTGGCCAGATACGCAGTATTTT. This rearrangement joins TRBV19 to TRBJ2-3; the match to TRBD1 covers 8 bases. Unmatched junction bases numbered 6, after V lost 6 bases and J lost 4 bases. The germline V gene has CDR1 LNHDA and CDR2 SQIVND (reference sequence). This CDR3 is 14 amino acids long.

The rearrangement joins TRBV25-1 to TRBJ1-4; TRBD1 matches at 7 bases. Trimming cost V 2 bases and J 7 bases; bases outside gene matches: 13. Germline values: CDR1 MGHDK, CDR2 SYGVNS. The CDR3 is 17 residues long. As DNA, the CDR3 is TGTGCCAGCAGTGAAGACGGAGACGAGGGGGCCGGTGAAAAACTGTTTTTT. This encodes CASSEDGDEGAGEKLFF.

This sequence joins TRBV9 and TRBJ2-2, with 9 bases lining up with TRBD2. Germline CDR1 and CDR2: SGDLS and YYNGEE. This CDR3 has 14 amino acids. Trimming at V came to 7 bases and at J to 4 bases, leaving 5 bases not matched to a gene. The CDR3 coding sequence is TGTGCCAGCGCGGGGGGGCGAGGCACCGGGGAGCTGTTTTTT. Translation gives CASAGGRGTGELFF.

The chain employs TRBV7-9 and TRBJ1-5, with D perhaps matching TRBD1 (6 bases). The V end lost 5 bases, the J end lost 5 bases, and 10 bases lay between the germline ends. Germline V gene lookup returns CDR1 SEHNR and CDR2 FQNEAQ (reference sequence). The CDR3 runs to 13 residues. CDR3 sequence reads: CASSAQGDQPQHF. The CDR3 nucleotides read TGTGCCAGCAGCGCACAGGGAGATCAGCCCCAGCATTTT.

The V and J genes are TRBV18 and TRBJ2-7; 11 nucleotides align to TRBD1. Per germline, CDR1 KGHSH and CDR2 LQKENI. The ends lost 4 bases at V and 4 bases at J; junction bases unmatched: 3. This CDR3 spans 14 amino acids. CDR3 nucleotides: TGTGCCAGCTCACTTCGGGACAGGGGGTACGAGCAGTACTTC. Translation: CASSLRDRGYEQYF.

The chain carries TRBV5-1 and TRBJ2-6; 8 bases are shared with TRBD1. J lost 1 base, V lost 4 bases, and 4 bases had no gene match. Germline assignment: CDR1 SGHRS and CDR2 YFSETQ. The CDR3 sequence is 16 residues long. CDR3 nucleotide sequence: TGCGCCAGCAGCGGGACAGGACAGTCTGGGGCCAACGTCCTGACTTTC. Translation gives CASSGTGQSGANVLTF.

V usage is TRBV11-2 and J usage is TRBJ1-3; possibly TRBD1 for D (5 bases). Germline V CDR1 and CDR2: SGHAT, FQNNGV. This CDR3 has 14 residues. Trimming took off 1 base at V and 7 bases at J, with 11 bases between the two ends. CDR3 nucleotide sequence: TGTGCCAGCAGCTTAGCAGGGTTTCGGAACACCATATATTTT. Translated: CASSLAGFRNTIYF. The entire variable domain, with the rest obtained from reference TRBV11-2 and TRBJ1-3, is as follows: EAGVAQSPRYKIIEKRQSVAFWCNPISGHATLYWYQQILGQGPKLLIQFQNNGVVDDSQLPKDRFSAERLKGVDSTLKIQPAKLEDSAVYLCASSLAGFRNTIYFGEGSWLTVV.

V is TRBV11-2 and J is TRBJ2-2, with a possible D match to TRBD2 (5 bases). V was trimmed by 0 bases and J by 7 bases, leaving 12 bases between them. Germline lookup yields CDR1 SGHAT and CDR2 FQNNGV. The CDR3 extends over 15 amino acids. CDR3 DNA: TGTGCCAGCAGCTTAGATAGCCGCCGGGGCGGGGAGCTGTTTTTT. It yields the protein CASSLDSRRGGELFF.

V usage is TRBV24-1 and J usage is TRBJ2-3; D is unclear. The CDR3 is 16 amino acids. V was cut by 4 bases and J by 0 bases, with 13 bases left in between. Germline assignment: CDR1 KGHDR and CDR2 SFDVKD. DNA of the CDR3: TGTGCCACCAGTGACGTGACTGGCTACAGCACAGATACGCAGTATTTT. This translates into CATSDVTGYSTDTQYF.

This clone has a single count. The V call is TRBV2, the J call TRBJ1-2; D gene ambiguous. This CDR3 spans 16 amino acids. Per germline, CDR1 SNHLY and CDR2 FYNNEI. The V gene lost 4 bases and the J gene lost 7 bases, with 22 bases spanning the gap. The CDR3 DNA sequence: TGTGCCAGCAGTGCTAATTCAGGAGCGGGGATGGCTGGCTACACCTTC. Its translation is CASSANSGAGMAGYTF.

This sequence joins TRBV5-4 and TRBJ2-3; 10 bases are a match to TRBD2. The CDR3 consists of 15 residues. Trimming at V came to 5 bases and at J to 4 bases, leaving 7 bases not matched to a gene. CDR1 is SGHNT, CDR2 YYREEE, per germline (reference sequence). CDR3 in DNA: TGTGCCAGCAGGTTAAGCGGGGGGGCCTCAGATACGCAGTATTTT. Translated, it gives CASRLSGGASDTQYF.

This clone was counted once. The chain has TRBV5-6 and TRBJ1-5; 9 bases are shared with TRBD1. The J segment lost 3 bases and the V segment lost 4 bases, leaving 5 bases of the junction unmatched. This CDR3 has 15 residues. CDR1 and CDR2 from the germline V gene are SGHDT and YYEEEE. CDR3 region: CASSPWDRDNQPQHF. The CDR3 DNA follows: TGTGCCAGCAGCCCCTGGGACAGGGACAATCAGCCCCAGCATTTT.